This note documents a single T cell receptor beta chain sequence. The antigen remains undetermined. The sample comes from a study of CXCR3-negative and CXCR3-positive naive CD8 T cells. Study-level results: For CXCR3-positive naive cells, TRB CDR3s were more hydrophobic than those of CXCR3-negative naive cells.

Through 5' RACE with UMI labels, the TRB cDNA libraries were prepared. TCRdb reanalyzed the 5' RACE reads and collapses them to one entry per CDR3 protein, without DNA. In all, the sample yields 100,000 to 150,000 distinct CDR3 sequences. The CDR3 extends over 15 amino acids. Germline CDR1 and CDR2: SGDLS and YYNGEE. The chain uses TRBV9 and TRBJ2-1; the TCRdb D gene call, TRBD2, has no DNA to confirm it. The origin of this receptor is a human donor in good health. Some clones in this sample may be carry-over from other donors' samples. The specimen sequenced was naive CXCR3+ CD8+ T cells from blood. The subset was: CD45RO-CCR7+CD27+CD95- naive CD8+ T cells expressing CXCR3 (TNR3+). The CDR3 sequence: CASSVSAGGYNEQFF.